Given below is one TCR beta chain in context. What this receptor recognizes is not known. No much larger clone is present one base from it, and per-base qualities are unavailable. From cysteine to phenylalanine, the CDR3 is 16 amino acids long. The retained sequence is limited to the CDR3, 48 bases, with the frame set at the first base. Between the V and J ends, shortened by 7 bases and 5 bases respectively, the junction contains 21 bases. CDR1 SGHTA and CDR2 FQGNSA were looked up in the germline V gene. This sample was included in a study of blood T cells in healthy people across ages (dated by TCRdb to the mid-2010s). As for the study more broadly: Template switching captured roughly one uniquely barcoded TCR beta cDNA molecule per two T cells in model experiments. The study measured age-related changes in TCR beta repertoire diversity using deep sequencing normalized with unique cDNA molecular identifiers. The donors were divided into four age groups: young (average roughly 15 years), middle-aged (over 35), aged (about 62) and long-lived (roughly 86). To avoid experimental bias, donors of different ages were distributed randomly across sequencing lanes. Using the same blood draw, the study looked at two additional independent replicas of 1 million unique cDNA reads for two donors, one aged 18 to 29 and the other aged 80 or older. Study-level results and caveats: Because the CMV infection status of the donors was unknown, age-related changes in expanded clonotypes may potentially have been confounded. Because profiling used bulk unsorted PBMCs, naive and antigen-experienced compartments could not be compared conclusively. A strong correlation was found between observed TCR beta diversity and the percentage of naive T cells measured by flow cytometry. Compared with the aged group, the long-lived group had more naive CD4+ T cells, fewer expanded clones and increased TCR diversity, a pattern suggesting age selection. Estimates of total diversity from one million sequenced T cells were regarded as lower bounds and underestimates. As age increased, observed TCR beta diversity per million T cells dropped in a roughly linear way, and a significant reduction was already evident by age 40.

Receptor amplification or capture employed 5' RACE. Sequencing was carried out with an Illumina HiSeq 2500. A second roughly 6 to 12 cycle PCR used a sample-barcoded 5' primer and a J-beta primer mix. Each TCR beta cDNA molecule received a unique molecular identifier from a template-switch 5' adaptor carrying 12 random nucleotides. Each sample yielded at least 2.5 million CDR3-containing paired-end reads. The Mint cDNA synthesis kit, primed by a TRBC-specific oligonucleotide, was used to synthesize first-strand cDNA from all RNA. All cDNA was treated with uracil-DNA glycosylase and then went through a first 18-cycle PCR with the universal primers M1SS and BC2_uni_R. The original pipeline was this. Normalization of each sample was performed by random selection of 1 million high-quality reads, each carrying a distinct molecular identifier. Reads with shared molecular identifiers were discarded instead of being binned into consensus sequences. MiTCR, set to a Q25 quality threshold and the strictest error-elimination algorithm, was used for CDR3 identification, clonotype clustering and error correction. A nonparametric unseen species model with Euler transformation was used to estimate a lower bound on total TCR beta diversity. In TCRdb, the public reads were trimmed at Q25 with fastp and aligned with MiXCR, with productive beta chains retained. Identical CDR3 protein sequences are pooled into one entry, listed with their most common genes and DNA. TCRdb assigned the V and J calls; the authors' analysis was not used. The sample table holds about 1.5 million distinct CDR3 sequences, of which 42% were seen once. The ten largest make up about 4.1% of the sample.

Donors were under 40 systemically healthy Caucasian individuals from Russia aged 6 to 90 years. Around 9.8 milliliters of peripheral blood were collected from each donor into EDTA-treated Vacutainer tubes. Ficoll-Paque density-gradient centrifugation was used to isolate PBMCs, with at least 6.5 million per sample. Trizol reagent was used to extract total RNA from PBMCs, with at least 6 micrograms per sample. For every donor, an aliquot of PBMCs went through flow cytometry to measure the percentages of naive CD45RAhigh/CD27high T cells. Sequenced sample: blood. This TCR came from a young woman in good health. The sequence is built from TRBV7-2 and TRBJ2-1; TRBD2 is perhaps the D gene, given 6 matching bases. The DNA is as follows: TGTGCCAGCATCCTGAGGCAGGGACTGCAGCACAATGAGCAGTTCTTC. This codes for CASILRQGLQHNEQFF.